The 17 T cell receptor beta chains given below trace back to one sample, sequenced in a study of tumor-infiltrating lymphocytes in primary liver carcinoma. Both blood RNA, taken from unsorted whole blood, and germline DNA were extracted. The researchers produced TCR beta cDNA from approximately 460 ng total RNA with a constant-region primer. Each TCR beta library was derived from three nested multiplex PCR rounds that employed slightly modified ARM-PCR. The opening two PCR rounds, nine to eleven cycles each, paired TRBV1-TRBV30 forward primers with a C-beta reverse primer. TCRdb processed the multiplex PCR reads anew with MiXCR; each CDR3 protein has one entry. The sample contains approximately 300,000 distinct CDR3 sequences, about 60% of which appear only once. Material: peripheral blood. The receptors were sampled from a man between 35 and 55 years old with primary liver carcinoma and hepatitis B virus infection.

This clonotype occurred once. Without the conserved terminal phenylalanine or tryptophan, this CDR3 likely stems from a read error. The CDR3 region has the DNA TGTGCCAGCAGCTTAACTGAGACGACCGAGCAGTACTTA. Amino acids: CASSLTETTEQYL. V gene TRBV11-2 combines with J gene TRBJ2-7, with no clear D. Trimming left V 2 bases short and J 6 bases short, with 11 bases between. CDR1 and CDR2 (germline): SGHAT, FQNNGV. This CDR3 has 13 residues.

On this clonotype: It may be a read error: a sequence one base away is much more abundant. The CDR3 here is CNSWAIPTEAFF. The CDR3 DNA follows: TGCAACTCTTGGGCCATCCCCACTGAAGCTTTCTTT. J is TRBJ1-1 and V is TRBV29-1; D gene uncertain. Germline V gene lookup returns CDR1 SQVTM and CDR2 ANQGSEA. The CDR3 has 12 amino acids.

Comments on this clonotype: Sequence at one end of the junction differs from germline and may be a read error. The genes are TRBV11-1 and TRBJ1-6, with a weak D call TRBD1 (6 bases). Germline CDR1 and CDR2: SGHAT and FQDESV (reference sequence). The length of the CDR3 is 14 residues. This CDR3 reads CVSSRDMVNSPLHF. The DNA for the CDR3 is TGTGTCAGCAGCCGGGACATGGTAAATTCACCCCTCCATTTT.

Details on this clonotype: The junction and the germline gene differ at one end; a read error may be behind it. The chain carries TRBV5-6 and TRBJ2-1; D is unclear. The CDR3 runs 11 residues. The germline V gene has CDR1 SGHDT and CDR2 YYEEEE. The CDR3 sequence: CASSLANGQFF. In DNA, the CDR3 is TGTGCCAGCAGTTTGGCGAATGGGCAGTTCTTC.

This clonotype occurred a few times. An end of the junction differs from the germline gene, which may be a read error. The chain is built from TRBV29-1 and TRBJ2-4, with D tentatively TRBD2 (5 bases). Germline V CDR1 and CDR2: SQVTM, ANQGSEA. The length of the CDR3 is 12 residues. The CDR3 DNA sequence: TGTAGCGTAATTCACGGGTGGGGCATTCAGTACTTC. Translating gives CSVIHGWGIQYF.

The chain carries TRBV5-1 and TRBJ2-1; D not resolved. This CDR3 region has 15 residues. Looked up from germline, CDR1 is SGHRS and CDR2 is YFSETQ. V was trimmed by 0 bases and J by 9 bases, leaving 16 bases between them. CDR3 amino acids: CASSLVGLGGGEQFF. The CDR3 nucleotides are TGCGCCAGCAGCTTGGTCGGGTTGGGTGGTGGTGAGCAGTTCTTC.

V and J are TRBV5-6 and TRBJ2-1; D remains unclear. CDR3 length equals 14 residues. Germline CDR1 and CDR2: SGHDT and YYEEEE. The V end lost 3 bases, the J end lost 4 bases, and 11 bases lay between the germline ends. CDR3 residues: CASSYYSAYNEQFF. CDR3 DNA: TGTGCCAGCAGCTACTACTCGGCGTACAATGAGCAGTTCTTC.

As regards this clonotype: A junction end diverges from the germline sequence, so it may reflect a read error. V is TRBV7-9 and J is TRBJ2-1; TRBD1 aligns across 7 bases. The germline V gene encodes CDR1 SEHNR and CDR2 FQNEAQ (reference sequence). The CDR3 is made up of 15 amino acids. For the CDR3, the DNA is TGTGCCAGCAGCAGACAGGGTGTTAGGTACAATGAGCAATTCTTC. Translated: CASSRQGVRYNEQFF.

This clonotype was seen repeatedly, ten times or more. The DNA for the CDR3 is TGTGCCAGCGTGGGGTCGGCGGTGGATGTCCACGAGCAGTACTTC. Protein product: CASVGSAVDVHEQYF. The chain has TRBV6-1 and TRBJ2-7; D remains unclear. Germline loops: CDR1 MNHNS, CDR2 SASEGT. Deletions cut 8 bases from V and 5 bases from J, with 22 bases between. The CDR3 is made up of 15 amino acids.

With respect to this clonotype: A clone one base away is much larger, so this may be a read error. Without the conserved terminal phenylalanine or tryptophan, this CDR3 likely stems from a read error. The CDR3 reads CASSSDRNRGNQPQHV. The CDR3 DNA follows: TGTGCCAGCAGTTCGGACAGGAATCGTGGCAATCAGCCCCAGCATGTT. This chain connects TRBV12-3 or TRBV12-4 to TRBJ1-5; 7 bases line up with TRBD1. The CDR3 extends over 16 amino acids. Trimming took 4 bases from V and 2 from J; bases not matched to a gene: 8.

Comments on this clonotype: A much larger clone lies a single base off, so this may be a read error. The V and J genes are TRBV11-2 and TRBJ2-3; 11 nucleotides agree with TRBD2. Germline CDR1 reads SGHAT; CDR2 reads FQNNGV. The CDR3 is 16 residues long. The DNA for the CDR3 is TGTGACAGCAGCTCCTTAGCGGGAGGGCCCACAGATACGCAGTATTTT. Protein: CDSSSLAGGPTDTQYF.

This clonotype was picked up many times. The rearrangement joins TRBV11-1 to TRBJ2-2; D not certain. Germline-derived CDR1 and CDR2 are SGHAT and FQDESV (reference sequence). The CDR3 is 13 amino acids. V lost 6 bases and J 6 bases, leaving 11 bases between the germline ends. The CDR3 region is CASSEQLPGELFF. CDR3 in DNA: TGTGCCAGCAGTGAGCAGCTTCCCGGGGAGCTGTTTTTT.

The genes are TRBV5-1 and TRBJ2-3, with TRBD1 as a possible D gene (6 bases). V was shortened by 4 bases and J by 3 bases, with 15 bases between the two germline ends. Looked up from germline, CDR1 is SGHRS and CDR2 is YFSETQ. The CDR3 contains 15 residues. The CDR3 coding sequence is TGCGCCAGCAGCGAGGGACAACCTAGTACAGATACGCAGTATTTT. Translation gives CASSEGQPSTDTQYF.

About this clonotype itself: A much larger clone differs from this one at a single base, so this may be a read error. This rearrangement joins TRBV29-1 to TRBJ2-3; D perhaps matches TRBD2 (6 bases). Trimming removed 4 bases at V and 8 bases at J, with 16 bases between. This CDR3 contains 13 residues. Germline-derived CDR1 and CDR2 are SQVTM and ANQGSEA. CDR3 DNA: TGCAGCGTTGGGGGCGGGAACTGGGTTACGCAGTATTTT. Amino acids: CSVGGGNWVTQYF.

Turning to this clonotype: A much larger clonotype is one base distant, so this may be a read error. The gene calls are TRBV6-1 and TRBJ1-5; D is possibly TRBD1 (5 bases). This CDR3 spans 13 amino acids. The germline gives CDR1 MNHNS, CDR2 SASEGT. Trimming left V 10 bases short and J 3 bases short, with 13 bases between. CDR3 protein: CATRDWLNQPQHF. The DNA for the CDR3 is TGTGCCACCCGGGACTGGCTCAATCAGCCCCAGCATTTT.

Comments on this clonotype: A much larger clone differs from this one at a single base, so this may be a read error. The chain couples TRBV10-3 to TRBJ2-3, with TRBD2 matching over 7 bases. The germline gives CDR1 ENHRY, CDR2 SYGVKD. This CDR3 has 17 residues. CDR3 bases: TGTGCCATCAGTGAGCCTATAGCGGGCTCTAGCACAGATACGAAGTATTTT. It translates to CAISEPIAGSSTDTKYF.

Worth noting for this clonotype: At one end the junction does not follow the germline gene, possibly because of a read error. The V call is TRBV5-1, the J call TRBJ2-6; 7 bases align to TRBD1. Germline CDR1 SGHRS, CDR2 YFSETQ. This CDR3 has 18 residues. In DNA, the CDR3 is TGCGCCAGCAGCTCTAGGACAGGACCTGACTCTGGGGTCAACGTCCTGACTTTC. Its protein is CASSSRTGPDSGVNVLTF.